These 15 T cell receptor beta chains were sequenced from one sample in a study of beta chain features in type 1 diabetes. Their specific antigens are unknown. The study's findings and limits: TCRB CDR3s from Type 1 diabetes patients were moderately but significantly shorter in all four CD4+ subsets.

Of the isolated RNA, all was reverse transcribed, and so the sequenced material was expressed TCRB transcripts. Some clones are missing from TCRdb's copy, which holds only in-frame ones; the method was immunoSEQ multiplex PCR. The data contain over 200,000 clones, under 13% of them singletons. Specimen: naive CD4+ T cells from blood. These receptors originate from a man aged 30-40 years with type 1 diabetes.

V is TRBV7-9 and J is TRBJ1-4; TRBD1 aligns across 10 bases. The CDR3 has 14 amino acids. V lost 4 bases to trimming and J lost 6 bases; unmatched junction nucleotides: 2. CDR1 and CDR2 from the germline V gene are SEHNR and FQNEAQ (reference sequence). CDR3 DNA sequence: TGTGCCAGCAGCTCCGGGACAGGGGATGAAAAACTGTTTTTT. Protein product: CASSSGTGDEKLFF.

This clone was counted between two and nine times. V is TRBV4-3 and J is TRBJ2-7; TRBD1 matches 8 bases. Germline V gene lookup returns CDR1 LGHNA and CDR2 YSLEER. With 3 bases clipped from V and 6 bases from J, the junction kept 4 bases outside the gene matches. The CDR3 is made up of 13 amino acids. For the CDR3, the DNA is TGCGCCAGCAGCCAGGTTACAGGGGGCGAGCAGTACTTC. It yields the protein CASSQVTGGEQYF.

Only a few counts were recorded for this clone. The chain links TRBV30 to TRBJ2-4; 7 bases line up with TRBD2. The CDR3 runs to 14 residues. Germline CDR1 reads GTSNPN; CDR2 reads SVGIG (reference sequence). The V segment lost 3 bases and the J segment 4 bases; nucleotides outside the gene matches: 6. The CDR3 DNA reads TGTGCCTGGAGGCCCGGGGGGACTAAAAACATTCAGTACTTC. This sequence encodes CAWRPGGTKNIQYF.

J is TRBJ2-3 and V is TRBV19; 7 bases align to TRBD2. The CDR3 is 15 amino acids. With V trimmed by 7 bases and J by 3 bases, 10 bases remained unmatched. CDR1 is LNHDA and CDR2 is SQIVND in the germline V gene (reference sequence). DNA of the CDR3: TGTGCCAGTAAACGTAGCGGGCAAAGGACAGATACGCAGTATTTT. Protein: CASKRSGQRTDTQYF.

This clone appeared a few times. The chain couples TRBV2 to TRBJ1-6; D ambiguous. Germline V gives CDR1 SNHLY, CDR2 FYNNEI. Trimming took 1 base from V and 6 from J, leaving 7 bases between them. This CDR3 contains 14 residues. The CDR3 loop is CASSEGVSNSPLHF. The CDR3 coding sequence is TGTGCCAGCAGTGAAGGAGTATCTAATTCACCCCTCCACTTT.

This clone appeared a few times. Other DNA sequences in the same sample also yield this CDR3. The rearrangement uses TRBV18 and TRBJ2-7; 7 nucleotides align to TRBD1. CDR3 length equals 13 residues. V was clipped by 2 bases and J by 2 bases; unmatched bases: 0. The germline CDR1 and CDR2 sequences are KGHSH and LQKENI. DNA for the CDR3: TGTGCCAGCTCACCAGACAGGGCCTACGAGCAGTACTTC. Its protein is CASSPDRAYEQYF.

V is TRBV2 and J is TRBJ2-5; 8 bases align to TRBD1. The germline gives CDR1 SNHLY, CDR2 FYNNEI. This CDR3 is built from 12 residues. The V and J ends lost 9 bases and 2 bases, in that order; junction bases with no gene match: 2. The CDR3 DNA reads as TGTGCCAGGACAGGGGAACAAGAGACCCAGTACTTC. Its translation: CARTGEQETQYF.

This clone was counted a few times. The rearrangement links TRBV18 to TRBJ1-2; 7 bases agree with TRBD1. J gave up 8 bases and V 5 bases, and 5 bases lay outside the gene matches. This CDR3 comprises 12 residues. Germline V gene lookup returns CDR1 KGHSH and CDR2 LQKENI. The CDR3 sequence is CASSEGQEGYTF. The CDR3 DNA follows: TGTGCCAGCTCAGAAGGACAGGAGGGCTACACCTTC.

V gene TRBV9 combines with J gene TRBJ2-1; 10 bases fit TRBD1. V gave up 4 bases and J gave up 9 bases; unmatched junction bases: 7. Germline V gene lookup returns CDR1 SGDLS and CDR2 YYNGEE. The CDR3 sequence is 14 residues long. Here the CDR3 reads CASSPGTGEFEQFF. Written as DNA, the CDR3 is TGTGCCAGCAGCCCAGGGACAGGGGAATTTGAGCAGTTCTTC. The whole variable domain, filled in from reference TRBV9 and TRBJ2-1, reads DSGVTQTPKHLITATGQRVTLRCSPRSGDLSVYWYQQSLDQGLQFLIQYYNGEERAKGNILERFSAQQFPDLHSELNLSSLELGDSALYFCASSPGTGEFEQFFGPGTRLTVL.

This clone was seen only a few times. V is TRBV7-8 and J is TRBJ1-5, with 7 bases matching TRBD1. The CDR3 runs to 14 residues. The V gene's germline CDR1 is SGHVS and CDR2 FQNEAQ. V lost 2 bases to trimming and J lost 8 bases; unmatched junction nucleotides: 6. CDR3: CASSLTGVLEPQHF. CDR3 DNA: TGTGCCAGCAGCTTAACAGGGGTCTTGGAGCCCCAGCATTTT.

The rearrangement joins TRBV6-5 to TRBJ1-2; TRBD1 is a possible D gene (5 bases). The V end lost 0 bases, the J end lost 8 bases, and 13 bases lay between the germline ends. Per germline, CDR1 MNHEY and CDR2 SVGAGI. This CDR3 has 14 amino acids. The CDR3 DNA reads as TGTGCCAGCAGTTACTCGATGGGGCGTAAGGGCTACACCTTC. Translated: CASSYSMGRKGYTF.

This chain connects TRBV2 to TRBJ2-2; 7 bases are a match to TRBD1. Germline values: CDR1 SNHLY, CDR2 FYNNEI. V trimming: 5 bases; J trimming: 0 bases; junction bases outside the gene matches: 6. The CDR3 spans 16 residues. CDR3 sequence (DNA): TGTGCCAGCAGTTTTATGACAGGGTCGAACACCGGGGAGCTGTTTTTT. Encoded protein: CASSFMTGSNTGELFF.

A note on this clone: The germline gene is not matched at one end of the junction; a read error may be the cause. The rearrangement links TRBV6-1 to TRBJ2-7; 7 bases are a match to TRBD1. The germline V gene has CDR1 MNHNS and CDR2 SASEGT. This CDR3 spans 13 amino acids. The CDR3 region is CASSEAGTDPLVF. The CDR3 region has the DNA TGTGCCAGCAGTGAAGCCGGGACAGATCCTCTAGTCTTC.

This clone was counted a few times. This chain connects TRBV6-6 to TRBJ2-3; D is possibly TRBD2 (5 bases). The CDR3 spans 13 residues. V was pared by 5 bases and J by 1 base, with 7 bases between. Germline CDR1 is MNHNY and CDR2 is SVGAGI (reference sequence). In DNA form, the CDR3 reads TGTGCCAGCAGTATCGGGGGCACAGATACGCAGTATTTT. Translating it yields CASSIGGTDTQYF.

CDR3 in DNA: TGTGCCACCAGCAGAGATACCGGCGGGACAGGGCGGGAGCAGTACTTC. Amino acids: CATSRDTGGTGREQYF. The V and J genes are TRBV15 and TRBJ2-7; 9 bases map to TRBD1. There are 16 residues in the CDR3. Looked up from germline, CDR1 is LNHNV and CDR2 is YYDKDF (reference sequence). V trimming: 0 bases; J trimming: 7 bases; junction bases outside the gene matches: 10. The full variable domain, completed using reference TRBV15 and TRBJ2-7, is DAMVIQNPRYQVTQFGKPVTLSCSQTLNHNVMYWYQQKSSQAPKLLFHYYDKDFNNEADTPDNFQSRRPNTSFCFLDIRSPGLGDTAMYLCATSRDTGGTGREQYFGPGTRLTVT.